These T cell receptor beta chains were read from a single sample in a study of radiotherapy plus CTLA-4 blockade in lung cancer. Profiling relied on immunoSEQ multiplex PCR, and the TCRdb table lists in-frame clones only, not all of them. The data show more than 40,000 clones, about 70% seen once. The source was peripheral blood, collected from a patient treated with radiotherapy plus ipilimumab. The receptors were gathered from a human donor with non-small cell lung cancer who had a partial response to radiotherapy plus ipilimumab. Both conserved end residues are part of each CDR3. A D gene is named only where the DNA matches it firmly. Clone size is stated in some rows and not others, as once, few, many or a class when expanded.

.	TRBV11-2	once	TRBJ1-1	CASSSGGAGTEAFF	TGTGCCAGCAGTAGCGGTGGGGCGGGGACTGAAGCTTTCTTT
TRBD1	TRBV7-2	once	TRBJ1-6	CASSPYLTGGNSPLHF	TGTGCCAGCAGTCCCTACTTGACAGGGGGTAATTCACCCCTCCACTTT
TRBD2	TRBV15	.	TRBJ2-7	CATSGGLAGTIHSYEQYF	TGTGCCACCAGCGGAGGACTAGCGGGGACTATTCACTCCTACGAGCAGTACTTC
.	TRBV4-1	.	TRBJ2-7	CASSQEGQGRREEQYF	TGCGCCAGCAGCCAAGAGGGACAAGGGCGAAGGGAAGAGCAGTACTTC
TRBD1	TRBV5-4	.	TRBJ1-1	CASSAVDRGRTEAFF	TGTGCCAGCAGCGCGGTGGACAGGGGACGTACTGAAGCTTTCTTT
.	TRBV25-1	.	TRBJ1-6	CASPNNSPLHF	TGTGCCAGCCCTAATAATTCACCCCTCCACTTT
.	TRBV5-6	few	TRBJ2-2	CASSLQGWENTGELFF	TGTGCCAGCAGCCTACAGGGTTGGGAGAACACCGGGGAGCTGTTTTTT
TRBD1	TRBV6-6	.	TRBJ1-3	CASRSQQGVYTIYF	TGTGCCAGCAGATCCCAACAGGGGGTGTACACCATATATTTT
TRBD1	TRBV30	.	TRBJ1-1	CAWDSDRAGTEAFF	TGTGCCTGGGATAGTGACAGGGCGGGCACTGAAGCTTTCTTT
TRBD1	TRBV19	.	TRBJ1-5	CASSIIRQGVNQPQHF	TGTGCCAGTAGTATAATAAGACAGGGGGTCAACCAGCCCCAGCATTTT
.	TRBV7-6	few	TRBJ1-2	CASSPAQPGYDYGYTF	TGTGCCAGCAGCCCGGCCCAGCCGGGTTACGACTATGGCTACACCTTC
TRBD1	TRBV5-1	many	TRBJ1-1	CASSEQGGNTEAFF	TGCGCCAGCAGCGAACAGGGGGGGAACACTGAAGCTTTCTTT
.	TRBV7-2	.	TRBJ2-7	CASSAAFVSYEQYF	TGTGCCAGCAGCGCCGCTTTTGTCTCCTACGAGCAGTACTTC
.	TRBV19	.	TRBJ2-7	CASSHPGMVTYEQYF	TGTGCCAGTAGTCATCCAGGAATGGTAACCTACGAGCAGTACTTC
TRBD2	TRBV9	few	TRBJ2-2	CASSPPAGGNTGELFF	TGTGCCAGCAGCCCCCCAGCGGGAGGGAACACCGGGGAGCTGTTTTTT
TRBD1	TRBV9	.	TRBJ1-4	CASSVGGGRGEKLFF	TGTGCCAGCAGCGTAGGAGGGGGCAGAGGTGAAAAACTGTTTTTT
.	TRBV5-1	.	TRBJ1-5	CASSLGSGQPQHF	TGCGCCAGCAGCTTGGGGTCCGGGCAGCCCCAGCATTTT
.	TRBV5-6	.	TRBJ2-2	CASSLGDERPGELFF	TGTGCCAGCAGCTTGGGAGATGAACGTCCCGGGGAGCTGTTTTTT
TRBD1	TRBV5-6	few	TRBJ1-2	CASSFRGGQLYGYTF	TGTGCCAGCAGCTTCCGGGGGGGACAGCTCTATGGCTACACCTTC
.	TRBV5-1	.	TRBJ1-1	CASSLATTLNTEAFF	TGCGCCAGCAGCCTGGCAACCACTTTGAACACTGAAGCTTTCTTT
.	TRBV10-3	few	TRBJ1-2	CAISDSGVDGYTF	TGTGCCATCAGTGATTCCGGGGTGGATGGCTACACCTTC
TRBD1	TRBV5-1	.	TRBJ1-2	CASSLGVTGHVVYTF	TGCGCCAGCAGCTTGGGCGTGACAGGGCATGTCGTCTACACCTTC
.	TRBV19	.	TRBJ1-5	CASSDNLNQPQHF	TGTGCCAGTAGCGACAATCTCAATCAGCCCCAGCATTTT
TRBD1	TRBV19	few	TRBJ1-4	CASSPRTGASTLLLFF	TGTGCCAGTAGTCCCCGGACAGGGGCCTCGACCCTACTACTGTTTTTT
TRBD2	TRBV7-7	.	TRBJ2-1	CASSLERAGASEQFF	TGTGCTAGCAGCTTAGAGAGAGCGGGAGCTAGCGAGCAGTTCTTC
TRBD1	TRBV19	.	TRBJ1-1	CASSIGQGNANTEAFF	TGTGCCAGTAGTATAGGACAGGGTAACGCGAACACTGAAGCTTTCTTT
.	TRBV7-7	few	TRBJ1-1	CASSLGIGAEAFF	TGTGCTAGCAGCTTAGGTATAGGGGCTGAAGCTTTCTTT
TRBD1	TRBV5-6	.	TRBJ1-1	CASSSRDRGGTEAFF	TGTGCCAGCAGCTCCAGGGACAGGGGGGGGACTGAAGCTTTCTTT
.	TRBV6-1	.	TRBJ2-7	CASEGIYEQYF	TGTGCCAGTGAGGGCATTTACGAGCAGTACTTC
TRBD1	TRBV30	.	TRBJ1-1	CAWSDGGQGLAGGAFF	TGTGCCTGGAGCGACGGGGGACAGGGACTTGCTGGTGGAGCTTTCTTT
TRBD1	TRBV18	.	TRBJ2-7	CASRRDSSYEQYF	TGTGCCAGCCGACGGGACAGTTCCTACGAGCAGTACTTC
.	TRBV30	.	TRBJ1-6	CAWTRSPYNSPLHF	TGTGCCTGGACTCGGAGTCCTTATAATTCACCCCTCCACTTT
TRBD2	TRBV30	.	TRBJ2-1	CAWERGTYNEQFF	TGTGCCTGGGAGCGGGGGACCTACAATGAGCAGTTCTTC
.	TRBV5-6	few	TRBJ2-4	CASSSVHRDHKNIQYF	TGTGCCAGCAGCTCCGTACACAGGGACCACAAAAACATTCAGTACTTC
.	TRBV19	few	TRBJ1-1	CASSSRTRLNTEAFF	TGTGCCAGTAGCTCTCGGACAAGGTTGAACACTGAAGCTTTCTTT
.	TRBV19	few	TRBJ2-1	CASSLTRKEQFF	TGTGCCAGTAGTCTTACTAGGAAAGAGCAGTTCTTC
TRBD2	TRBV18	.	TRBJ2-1	CASSGLAGETNEQFF	TGTGCCAGCTCAGGACTAGCGGGAGAGACCAATGAGCAGTTCTTC
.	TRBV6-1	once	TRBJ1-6	CASGRSRGNSPLHF	TGTGCCAGCGGTAGGAGTCGGGGTAATTCACCCCTCCACTTT
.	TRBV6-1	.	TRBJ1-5	CASSEAQGQPQHF	TGTGCCAGCAGTGAAGCCCAGGGGCAGCCCCAGCATTTT
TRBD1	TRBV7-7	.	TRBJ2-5	CASSSTGEGGTQYF	TGTGCTAGCAGCTCGACAGGGGAAGGAGGGACCCAGTACTTC
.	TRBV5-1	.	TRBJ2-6	CASSPQGSGANVLTF	TGCGCCAGCAGCCCGCAGGGCTCTGGGGCCAACGTCCTGACTTTC
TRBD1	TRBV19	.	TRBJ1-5	CASSSQGAERGNQPQHF	TGTGCCAGTAGCTCCCAGGGGGCTGAGCGGGGCAATCAGCCCCAGCATTTT
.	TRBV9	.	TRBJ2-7	CASSSGPGYEQYF	TGTGCCAGCAGCTCCGGACCGGGGTACGAGCAGTACTTC
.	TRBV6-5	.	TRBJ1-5	CASGGGHSNQPQHF	TGTGCCAGCGGGGGCGGCCATAGCAATCAGCCCCAGCATTTT
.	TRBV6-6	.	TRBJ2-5	CASSYSWTEETQYF	TGTGCCAGCAGTTACTCCTGGACAGAAGAGACCCAGTACTTC
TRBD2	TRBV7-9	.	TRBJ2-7	CASSFTSGSGEQYF	TGTGCCAGCAGTTTCACTAGCGGGAGTGGCGAGCAGTACTTC
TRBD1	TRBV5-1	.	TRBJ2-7	CASSSGTGGTYEQYF	TGCGCCAGCAGCTCTGGGACAGGGGGGACCTACGAGCAGTACTTC
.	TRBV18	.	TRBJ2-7	CASSPRDTGEQYF	TGTGCCAGCTCACCAAGGGACACCGGCGAGCAGTACTTC